The clone carrying this TCR beta chain was counted ten times or more. What it binds is not known. The V gene's germline CDR1 is PRHDT and CDR2 FYEKMQ (reference sequence). This CDR3 contains 13 residues. Between the trimmed V and J ends, which lost 7 bases and 5 bases, there was a span of 12 bases. The sample belongs to a study of T cells in Graves' hyperthyroidism and ophthalmopathy. Study-level findings and limits: Separation of ophthalmopathy from stable hyperthyroidism was achieved by a 13 V-J model. The model identified upcoming ophthalmopathy a median approximately six months ahead of onset. Most thyroid clonotypes expanded above 0.001 were also detected in blood.

For Graves' hyperthyroidism to be stable, ophthalmopathy could not progress within 18 months. The CDR3 regions of TCR beta were amplified from RNA transcripts. Primed by the HTBI set, a first-round RT-PCR was run on the TCR CDR3. A single record per CDR3 protein comes from TCRdb applying MiXCR to the multiplex PCR reads. This table has about 290,000 distinct CDR3 sequences, approximately 15% appearing once. Source material: blood. The chain has TRBV13 and TRBJ2-1; the D gene could be TRBD1 or TRBD2 (5 bases each). This sequence originates from a woman in her forties with Graves' hyperthyroidism. The CDR3 region has the DNA TGTGCCAGCACCTTGGGACCAAACAATGAGCAGTTCTTC. This encodes CASTLGPNNEQFF. Based on the CDR3 plus reference TRBV13 and TRBJ2-1, the full variable domain is AAGVIQSPRHLIKEKRETATLKCYPIPRHDTVYWYQQGPGQDPQFLISFYEKMQSDKGSIPDRFSAQQFSDYHSELNMSSLELGDSALYFCASTLGPNNEQFFGPGTRLTVL.